This entry concerns a single T cell receptor beta chain. The sample belongs to a study of neoadjuvant anti-PD-1 for oral cavity cancer. As for the study in general: Before surgery, most patients got three to four biweekly 3 mg/kg nivolumab doses. Non-progressing patients received a fourth nivolumab dose near day 43, then surgery on days 50-56.

The CDR3 is 18 residues long. CDR1 SGHRS and CDR2 YFSETQ come from the germline V gene. V lost 3 bases, J lost 1 base, and 14 bases stayed unmatched. Clones were read by immunoSEQ multiplex PCR, and TCRdb kept only the in-frame ones, dropping some. The sample holds around 21,000 clones, less than 50% seen once. The time point: after neoadjuvant nivolumab, at surgical resection. Cohort: HPV-negative, locally advanced oral cavity squamous cell carcinoma patients. The receptor comes from a person aged 40 to 85 with oral cavity squamous cell carcinoma. The chain links TRBV5-1 to TRBJ2-7, with 9 bases matching TRBD1. This specimen consisted of tumor tissue, obtained after nivolumab (anti-PD-1) treatment. The DNA of the CDR3 is TGCGCCAGCAGCTGGGATTCGCGGACAGGGGAGGGGTCCTACGAGCAGTACTTC. The encoded protein is CASSWDSRTGEGSYEQYF.